Shown below are 2 T cell receptor beta chains from a single sample sequenced in a study of identical twins. TCRdb ran MiXCR on the 5' RACE reads and lists one entry per CDR3 protein. The sample shows roughly 750,000 distinct CDR3 sequences, around 21% of them seen only once. These data also featured in a second study, about T cells expressing NK-cell markers.

Source material: PBMCs. The source is a woman between 18 and 30 years old in good health.

There are a few counts of this clonotype. The V gene is TRBV29-1, the J gene TRBJ1-2; 7 nucleotides line up with TRBD1. The CDR3 runs to 11 residues. CDR1 is SQVTM, CDR2 ANQGSEA, per germline. The ends lost 5 bases at V and 3 bases at J; junction bases unmatched: 0. CDR3 protein: CSVTGDYGYTF. The CDR3 coding sequence is TGCAGCGTTACAGGGGACTATGGCTACACCTTC.

J is TRBJ2-5 and V is TRBV20-1; D is perhaps TRBD1 or TRBD2 (5 bases each). CDR1 is DFQATT, CDR2 SNEGSKA, per germline (reference sequence). Deletions cut 6 bases from V and 5 bases from J, with 16 bases between. The CDR3 extends over 13 amino acids. The CDR3 region has the DNA TGCAGTGCGGGGGTGAACGCAGGGGAGACCCAGTACTTC. Translated, it gives CSAGVNAGETQYF.